This TCR beta chain was recovered during a study of cytotoxic CD8 clonotypes in ibrutinib-treated CLL. Method: immunoSEQ multiplex PCR; TCRdb's copy keeps in-frame clones and lacks some. The table has around 300,000 clones, just under 80% seen once. The receptor comes from a human donor with chronic lymphocytic leukemia. The sequencing here drew on PBMCs, taken before ibrutinib treatment.

DNA of the CDR3: TGTGCCAGCAGCCCGGGGACAGGGGCCACCTACGAGCAGTACTTC. Its translation is CASSPGTGATYEQYF. The V call is TRBV13, the J call TRBJ2-7, with 10 positions matching TRBD1. Germline CDR1 reads PRHDT; CDR2 reads FYEKMQ (reference sequence). With 5 bases clipped from V and 2 bases from J, the junction kept 6 bases outside the gene matches. This CDR3 comprises 15 residues.